A single sample gave rise to the 12 T cell receptor beta chains below, sequenced in a study of blood T cell repertoires in COVID-19. Sequencing used immunoSEQ multiplex PCR; TCRdb keeps in-frame clones, though not all of them. This sample has hundreds of thousands of clones, with about 92% found just once. Input material: PBMCs or T cells enriched from blood (not recorded which). All receptors derive from a man aged 55 to 70 who had recovered from COVID-19.

The chain uses TRBV10-3 and TRBJ2-1, with D possibly being TRBD2 (5 bases). Trimming took 2 bases from V and 4 from J, leaving 9 bases between them. This CDR3 spans 14 amino acids. Per germline, CDR1 ENHRY and CDR2 SYGVKD. For the CDR3, the DNA is TGTGCCATCAGTGAGAGCCTAGCTTACAATGAGCAGTTCTTC. It specifies CAISESLAYNEQFF.

The gene calls are TRBV3-1 (or the pseudogene TRBV3-2) and TRBJ2-7; D is undetermined. This CDR3 is 13 amino acids long. V lost 1 base and J 2 bases, leaving 6 bases between the germline ends. Looked up from germline, CDR1 is LGHDT and CDR2 is YNNKEL (reference sequence). The CDR3 DNA follows: TGTGCCAGCAGCCAAGCTCCTCCCTACGAGCAGTACTTC. This codes for CASSQAPPYEQYF.

The rearrangement joins TRBV27 to TRBJ2-2; D is ambiguous. The CDR3 runs to 13 residues. The germline CDR1 and CDR2 sequences are MNHEY and SMNVEV (reference sequence). V dropped 3 bases and J dropped 2 bases, with 4 bases sitting between them. The DNA for the CDR3 is TGTGCCAGCAGTTTCCTCAACACCGGGGAGCTGTTTTTT. It translates to CASSFLNTGELFF.

With regard to this clone: Other DNA variants within this sample encode the same CDR3. The chain recombines TRBV18 with TRBJ1-1; 7 bases map to TRBD1. The V gene end was trimmed by 2 bases and the J gene end by 1 base; junction bases not matched to a gene: 1. This CDR3 contains 14 residues. Germline V gene sequence: CDR1 KGHSH, CDR2 LQKENI. This CDR3 is CASSPAGGNTEAFF. CDR3 coding DNA: TGTGCCAGCTCACCAGCAGGGGGGAACACTGAAGCTTTCTTT.

The CDR3 DNA reads TGTGCCAGCAGCATGGCAGGAATGAACACCGGGGAGCTGTTTTTT. Translation gives CASSMAGMNTGELFF. The V call is TRBV5-8, the J call TRBJ2-2; D is uncertain. Germline V gene lookup returns CDR1 SGHTS and CDR2 YDEGEE. Trimming stripped 4 bases from V and 1 base from J, with 11 bases between. The CDR3 extends over 15 amino acids.

The chain combines TRBV4-1 with TRBJ2-7, with D perhaps matching TRBD1 (5 bases). Trimming pared 5 bases from V and 3 bases from J, leaving 17 bases between. Per germline, CDR1 MGHRA and CDR2 YSYEKL. The CDR3 extends over 15 amino acids. Here the CDR3 DNA reads TGCGCCAGCAGCTACCGGCTCTCCAGGGTCTACGAGCAGTACTTC. As protein: CASSYRLSRVYEQYF.

With respect to this clone: The same CDR3 also results from other DNA sequences found in this sample. The chain has TRBV9 and TRBJ1-5; D is uncertain. Trimming removed 0 bases at V and 1 base at J, with 8 bases between. The CDR3 sequence is 15 residues long. Germline V gene sequence: CDR1 SGDLS, CDR2 YYNGEE. As DNA, the CDR3 is TGTGCCAGCAGCGTAGATGGAGGGAGCAATCAGCCCCAGCATTTT. It yields the protein CASSVDGGSNQPQHF.

This chain connects TRBV5-8 to TRBJ1-5, with D unresolved. This CDR3 has 15 residues. The germline V gene encodes CDR1 SGHTS and CDR2 YDEGEE. Trimming took off 2 bases at V and 4 bases at J, with 13 bases between the two ends. The chain's CDR3 is CASSFSRGGNQPQHF. The DNA of the CDR3 is TGTGCCAGCAGCTTCTCTCGGGGTGGGAATCAGCCCCAGCATTTT.

DNA for the CDR3: TGTGCCAGTAAGATCCGGGGACAGGGAACGATCAGCAATCAGCCCCAGCATTTT. Translated, it gives CASKIRGQGTISNQPQHF. V gene TRBV19 combines with J gene TRBJ1-5; TRBD1 matches at 9 bases. CDR1 is LNHDA and CDR2 is SQIVND in the germline V gene (reference sequence). This CDR3 has 18 residues. After removal of 7 bases from V and 1 base from J, the junction contained 14 bases not matched to a gene. The entire variable domain, with the rest obtained from reference TRBV19 and TRBJ1-5, is as follows: DGGITQSPKYLFRKEGQNVTLSCEQNLNHDAMYWYRQDPGQGLRLIYYSQIVNDFQKGDIAEGYSVSREKKESFPLTVTSAQKNPTAFYLCASKIRGQGTISNQPQHFGDGTRLSIL.

V gene TRBV6-5 combines with J gene TRBJ1-1; D is possibly TRBD1 (5 bases). The CDR3 loop spans 13 amino acids. V was pared by 11 bases and J by 1 base, with 14 bases between. CDR1 is MNHEY, CDR2 SVGAGI, per germline. DNA of the CDR3: TGTGCCGTGCACAAAAGGGGGAACACTGAAGCTTTCTTT. It specifies CAVHKRGNTEAFF.

The rearrangement joins TRBV4-1 to TRBJ1-4, with D possibly TRBD1 on 5 matching bases. The germline CDR1 and CDR2 sequences are MGHRA and YSYEKL. This CDR3 comprises 16 residues. Trimming took off 3 bases at V and 8 bases at J, with 19 bases between the two ends. CDR3 nucleotide sequence: TGCGCCAGCAGCCACGAAAGCCCCGGGGGAGAGGAAAAACTGTTTTTT. Translation: CASSHESPGGEEKLFF.

The chain recombines TRBV6-5 with TRBJ1-5; TRBD1 is a possible D gene (5 bases). CDR3 length: 13 residues. Germline-derived CDR1 and CDR2 are MNHEY and SVGAGI. V lost 7 bases, J lost 5 bases, and 12 bases lay in between. This chain's CDR3 is CASTRQGYQPQHF. Written as DNA, the CDR3 is TGTGCCAGCACTAGGCAGGGCTATCAGCCCCAGCATTTT.